This TCR beta chain derives from a study of blood T cell repertoires in COVID-19. Overall study context: Whether acute or convalescent, the COVID-19 samples came from the United States, Italy and Spain. Sources were T cells, B-cell-depleted T cells, or PBMCs; the material itself was cDNA or gDNA.

The V and J ends lost 5 bases and 2 bases respectively, with 13 bases between them. The CDR3 consists of 15 residues. In germline, CDR1 is MDHEN, CDR2 SYDVKM. Enrolment of Seattle patients took place during active infection, and they were followed longitudinally. Here immunoSEQ multiplex PCR was the method, and the copy in TCRdb shows in-frame clones only, minus some. The sample carries roughly 190,000 clones, about 81% recorded once. This rearrangement joins TRBV28 to TRBJ2-1, with a weak D call TRBD2 (5 bases). What was sequenced was peripheral blood. The receptor's source is a woman aged 60 to 75 with COVID-19, enrolled during active disease. The CDR3 loop reads CASSDTRVAYNEQFF. The CDR3, as DNA: TGTGCCAGCAGTGATACTAGGGTCGCCTACAATGAGCAGTTCTTC.